This note documents a single T cell receptor beta chain sequence. This clone came up once. Which antigen it targets is not known. Per-base qualities were not stored, and no clone one base away is much larger. Its CDR3 holds 14 amino acids, cysteine through phenylalanine. Only CDR3 DNA is held: 42 bases, read in frame from base 1. V is cut by 4 bases and J by 0 bases, and the space between the germline ends is 7 bases. From a lookup of the germline V gene, CDR1 and CDR2 are SGHAT and FQNNGV. The data are from a study of control samples from healthy donors and cancer patients (dated by TCRdb to the early 2020s). Library preparation was by the immunoSEQ multiplex PCR assay. As stored in TCRdb, this immuneACCESS dataset retains in-frame rearrangements with V and J assigned. A fraction of the clones does not appear; measured against another copy, unresolved V genes explain less than half of the discrepancy, and the remainder lacks a known reason. The sample yields about 100,000 clones; roughly 90% were counted once. The top ten clonotypes cover around 2.8% of the sample.

This clonotype originated in a human donor in good health. The donor label of this sample is uncertain. Sequenced sample: blood. The V gene is TRBV11-2 and the J gene is TRBJ1-5; no confident D gene assignment can be made. The CDR3 protein sequence reads: CASSSEISNQPQHF. In nucleotide form, the sequence is TGTGCCAGCAGCTCGGAAATTAGCAATCAGCCCCAGCATTTT.